What follows are 27 T cell receptor beta chains derived from one specimen sequenced in a study of CD8 T cells in ankylosing spondylitis. Each CDR3 protein gets one entry after TCRdb re-called the 5' RACE reads with MiXCR. There are 150,000 to 200,000 distinct CDR3 sequences in the sample; roughly 13% occur only once, and 11% lies in the top ten. The sample consisted of blood, either unsorted or a sorted T cell fraction (not recorded which). The receptors stem from a female donor with ankylosing spondylitis or in good health (not recorded which).

This clonotype occurred many times. The chain carries TRBV14 and TRBJ2-2, with 7 bases lining up with TRBD2. In germline, CDR1 is SGHDN, CDR2 FVKESK. The ends lost 3 bases at V and 6 bases at J; junction bases unmatched: 7. The CDR3 has 15 residues. CDR3 coding DNA: TGTGCCAGCAGCCAGCGGGAGAGTATTCCCGGGGAGCTGTTTTTT. This gives the protein CASSQRESIPGELFF.

The chain carries TRBV7-2 and TRBJ1-1; D not certain. The CDR3 covers 12 residues. Germline V gene data show CDR1 as SGHTA and CDR2 as FQGNSA. With 3 bases removed from V and 6 bases from J, the gap between germline ends came to 8 bases. CDR3: CASSLIEPEAFF. The DNA of the CDR3 is TGTGCCAGCAGCTTGATAGAGCCTGAAGCTTTCTTT.

This clonotype was found once. A much larger clone lies a single base off, so this may be a read error. The chain couples TRBV28 to TRBJ1-5; unclear D gene. V lost 8 bases and J 0 bases, leaving 14 bases between the germline ends. The CDR3 runs to 15 residues. Germline assignment: CDR1 MDHEN and CDR2 SYDVKM. CDR3: CASGAGLYSNQPQHF. The CDR3 DNA sequence: TGTGCCAGCGGCGCCGGACTGTATAGCAATCAGCCCCAGCATTTT.

At least ten counts were recorded for this clonotype. This chain joins TRBV7-9 and TRBJ1-6, with a tentative D call TRBD1 (6 bases). With 5 bases removed from V and 7 bases from J, the gap between germline ends came to 9 bases. Germline-derived CDR1 and CDR2 are SEHNR and FQNEAQ (reference sequence). This CDR3 has 13 amino acids. The CDR3 DNA reads as TGTGCCAGCAGCCGAACAGGGAATTCACCCCTCCACTTT. It yields the protein CASSRTGNSPLHF.

Many counts were recorded for this clonotype. The chain is built from TRBV12-3 or TRBV12-4 and TRBJ1-5; possibly TRBD1 for D (6 bases). Trimming removed 4 bases at V and 4 bases at J, with 11 bases between. This CDR3 is built from 14 residues. CDR3 region: CASSSTGWNQPQHF. The CDR3 DNA sequence: TGTGCCAGCAGTTCCACAGGGTGGAATCAGCCCCAGCATTTT.

This clonotype occurred many times. The rearrangement links TRBV29-1 to TRBJ2-7, with 7 bases identical to TRBD2. Losses at the gene ends were 6 bases for V and 5 bases for J; bases not matched to a gene: 7. Germline CDR1 is SQVTM and CDR2 is ANQGSEA. This CDR3 is 12 amino acids long. DNA for the CDR3: TGCAGCGTAATGGGGGGGGTCCACGAGCAGTACTTC. Protein product: CSVMGGVHEQYF.

This chain joins TRBV27 and TRBJ2-2; 10 bases match TRBD2. The germline CDR1 and CDR2 sequences are MNHEY and SMNVEV (reference sequence). J gave up 0 bases and V 10 bases, and 17 bases lay outside the gene matches. The CDR3 contains 19 residues. The CDR3 here is CAKGDSGRRRFTNTGELFF. DNA for the CDR3: TGTGCCAAGGGGGATAGCGGGAGGAGGAGATTTACGAACACCGGGGAGCTGTTTTTT.

This clonotype occurred many times. The chain uses TRBV19 and TRBJ2-2, with 13 bases matching TRBD2. CDR3 length equals 15 residues. CDR1 is LNHDA, CDR2 SQIVND, per germline (reference sequence). V shed 6 bases, J shed 6 bases, and the junction held 4 bases outside the gene matches. This chain's CDR3 is CASRRTSGSSGELFF. The DNA of the CDR3 is TGTGCCAGTAGAAGGACTAGCGGGAGTTCCGGGGAGCTGTTTTTT.

The chain joins TRBV5-1 to TRBJ2-1; D possibly corresponds to TRBD2 (5 bases). This CDR3 spans 13 amino acids. V was trimmed by 2 bases and J by 8 bases, leaving 11 bases between them. Germline CDR1 reads SGHRS; CDR2 reads YFSETQ. CDR3 coding DNA: TGCGCCAGCAGCTTCCTGGGAGTGGATGAGCAGTTCTTC. It yields the protein CASSFLGVDEQFF.

This clonotype turned up a few times. The gene calls are TRBV5-1 and TRBJ2-5; unclear D gene. The length of the CDR3 is 14 residues. Germline V CDR1 and CDR2: SGHRS, YFSETQ. V lost 0 bases and J lost 2, with 8 bases in between. Written as DNA, the CDR3 is TGCGCCAGCAGCTTGGATGTAGGTCAAGAGACCCAGTACTTC. Translation: CASSLDVGQETQYF.

This clonotype showed up just a few times. V gene TRBV29-1 combines with J gene TRBJ1-2; maybe TRBD1 (5 bases). The V gene's germline CDR1 is SQVTM and CDR2 ANQGSEA. Trimming left V 8 bases short and J 7 bases short, with 17 bases between. The CDR3 covers 12 residues. CDR3 region: CSCDSGRLGYTF. The CDR3 nucleotides read TGCAGCTGCGACTCAGGGCGACTTGGCTACACCTTC.

The chain uses TRBV3-1 and TRBJ2-2; D is unresolved. The CDR3 length is 12 residues. Germline V CDR1 and CDR2: LGHDT, YNNKEL (reference sequence). V was trimmed by 1 base and J by 6 bases, leaving 3 bases between them. As DNA, the CDR3 is TGTGCCAGCAGCCAAGCGTCCGGGGAGCTGTTTTTT. This sequence encodes CASSQASGELFF.

The J gene is TRBJ2-4, the V gene TRBV9; D perhaps matches TRBD2 (7 bases). V was pared by 0 bases and J by 0 bases, with 19 bases between. This CDR3 has 19 residues. Germline values: CDR1 SGDLS, CDR2 YYNGEE. CDR3 in DNA: TGTGCCAGCAGCGTAGGGGGGGGCGGACAGAATTTAGCCAAAAACATTCAGTACTTC. It translates to CASSVGGGGQNLAKNIQYF.

The CDR3 loop reads CATSDGDYGYTF. The CDR3 DNA is TGTGCCACCAGTGATGGGGACTATGGCTACACCTTC. This sequence joins TRBV24-1 and TRBJ1-2; D gene ambiguous. Trimming removed 3 bases from V and 3 bases from J, with 4 bases in between. Germline values: CDR1 KGHDR, CDR2 SFDVKD. CDR3 size: 12 residues.

The table lists this clonotype with many counts. The chain joins TRBV28 to TRBJ2-1; no definite D call. V dropped 2 bases and J dropped 5 bases, with 4 bases sitting between them. CDR1 is MDHEN, CDR2 SYDVKM, per germline. The CDR3 is made up of 12 amino acids. Here the CDR3 DNA reads TGTGCCAGCAGTTTAATAAACAATGAGCAGTTCTTC. Translated: CASSLINNEQFF. Variable domain in full (rest from reference TRBV28 and TRBJ2-1): DVKVTQSSRYLVKRTGEKVFLECVQDMDHENMFWYRQDPGLGLRLIYFSYDVKMKEKGDIPEGYSVSREKKERFSLILESASTNQTSMYLCASSLINNEQFFGPGTRLTVL.

This clonotype was recorded at least ten times. V gene TRBV29-1 combines with J gene TRBJ2-1; no clear D gene. Germline values: CDR1 SQVTM, CDR2 ANQGSEA. V dropped 6 bases and J dropped 3 bases, with 6 bases sitting between them. This CDR3 spans 11 amino acids. Here the CDR3 reads CSVGSYNEQFF. In DNA form, the CDR3 reads TGCAGCGTGGGCAGCTACAATGAGCAGTTCTTC.

V usage is TRBV7-2 and J usage is TRBJ1-1, with D perhaps matching TRBD1 (5 bases). Germline lookup yields CDR1 SGHTA and CDR2 FQGNSA. CDR3 length equals 15 residues. Between the trimmed V and J ends, which lost 6 bases and 5 bases, there was a span of 19 bases. CDR3 region: CASSREAGPGTEAFF. The CDR3 DNA follows: TGTGCCAGCAGTAGGGAGGCGGGGCCAGGTACTGAAGCTTTCTTT.

This chain links TRBV6-6 with TRBJ2-1, with D possibly TRBD2 on 5 matching bases. V was cut by 5 bases and J by 3 bases, with 8 bases left in between. Germline loops: CDR1 MNHNY, CDR2 SVGAGI (reference sequence). The length of the CDR3 is 13 residues. The CDR3 spells CASSGSGYNEQFF. DNA of the CDR3: TGTGCCAGCAGTGGGAGCGGCTACAATGAGCAGTTCTTC.

This clonotype was seen only a few times. V is TRBV7-2 and J is TRBJ1-1; D is possibly TRBD1 (5 bases). Trimming removed 3 bases from V and 10 bases from J, with 18 bases in between. The germline V gene has CDR1 SGHTA and CDR2 FQGNSA. CDR3 length equals 14 residues. CDR3 coding DNA: TGTGCCAGCAGCTTCTGGGGGAGCATGAAGGCAGCTTTCTTT. Translating gives CASSFWGSMKAAFF.

The sample holds many counts of this clonotype. The chain employs TRBV12-3 or TRBV12-4 and TRBJ1-2; D gene ambiguous. V gave up 6 bases and J gave up 2 bases, with 16 bases separating them. The CDR3 runs to 15 residues. The CDR3 region is CASSRLSGGNYGYTF. The CDR3 DNA sequence: TGTGCCAGCAGCCGACTGTCGGGAGGCAACTATGGCTACACCTTC.

This clonotype came up many times. The rearrangement uses TRBV20-1 and TRBJ1-5; a weak D match, TRBD1 (5 bases). CDR3 length: 11 amino acids. Germline V lookup: CDR1 DFQATT, CDR2 SNEGSKA (reference sequence). V shed 6 bases and J shed 5 bases, with 8 bases lying between them. This CDR3 is CSAEQDQPQHF. In DNA form, the CDR3 reads TGCAGTGCGGAACAGGATCAGCCCCAGCATTTT.

This clonotype appeared a few times. This chain links TRBV4-2 with TRBJ2-1; 10 positions match TRBD1. From germline, CDR1 is LGHNA and CDR2 YNFKEQ. Trimming cost V 1 base and J 3 bases; bases outside gene matches: 3. The CDR3 has 16 residues. Here the CDR3 DNA reads TGTGCCAGCAGCCAAGGTGGGACAGGGGACTACAATGAGCAGTTCTTC. Translation gives CASSQGGTGDYNEQFF.

The chain couples TRBV18 to TRBJ2-1; 10 bases fit TRBD2. Germline V gives CDR1 KGHSH, CDR2 LQKENI. CDR3 length equals 16 residues. Germline trimming cut 4 bases from V and 7 bases from J; bases unmatched to any gene: 10. CDR3 sequence: CASSQTSLAGVNEQFF. CDR3 DNA: TGTGCCAGCTCACAAACTAGCCTAGCGGGAGTTAATGAGCAGTTCTTC.

This chain joins TRBV12-3 or TRBV12-4 and TRBJ2-1, with TRBD1 identical over 10 bases. This CDR3 comprises 15 residues. J lost 9 bases, V lost 6 bases, and 11 bases had no gene match. The CDR3 protein is CASSRTGQGSVEQFF. The CDR3 bases are TGTGCCAGCAGCCGAACGGGACAGGGGTCGGTTGAGCAGTTCTTC.

This clonotype was detected ten times or more. V gene TRBV7-2 combines with J gene TRBJ1-4; 7 positions agree with TRBD1. This CDR3 is built from 16 residues. Trimming took 5 bases from V and 4 from J; bases not matched to a gene: 10. Per the germline V gene, CDR1 is SGHTA and CDR2 is FQGNSA. CDR3 in amino acids: CASSKTTGLFNEKLFF. CDR3 bases: TGTGCCAGCAGCAAAACGACAGGGCTTTTTAATGAAAAACTGTTTTTT. Drawing the rest from reference TRBV7-2 and TRBJ1-4, the complete variable domain is GAGVSQSPSNKVTEKGKDVELRCDPISGHTALYWYRQSLGQGLEFLIYFQGNSAPDKSGLPSDRFSAERTGGSVSTLTIQRTQQEDSAVYLCASSKTTGLFNEKLFFGSGTQLSVL.

The rearrangement joins TRBV7-9 to TRBJ1-4; D gene unclear. Looked up from germline, CDR1 is SEHNR and CDR2 is FQNEAQ (reference sequence). The CDR3 is 12 residues long. Trimming left V 3 bases short and J 8 bases short, with 7 bases between. The CDR3 region has the DNA TGTGCCAGCAGCTTGGGCAGAGAAAAACTGTTTTTT. Its protein product is CASSLGREKLFF. The full variable domain, in which reference TRBV7-9 and TRBJ1-4 provide the parts outside the CDR3, is DTGVSQNPRHKITKRGQNVTFRCDPISEHNRLYWYRQTLGQGPEFLTYFQNEAQLEKSRLLSDRFSAERPKGSFSTLEIQRTEQGDSAMYLCASSLGREKLFFGSGTQLSVL.

The chain has TRBV5-1 and TRBJ2-1; either TRBD1 or TRBD2 may fit D (5 bases each). The germline V gene encodes CDR1 SGHRS and CDR2 YFSETQ. V was pared by 7 bases and J by 5 bases, with 19 bases between. The CDR3 runs 15 residues. The CDR3 nucleotides are TGCGCCAGCGCTGGGGGTCCCCTCATGAACAATGAGCAGTTCTTC. It yields the protein CASAGGPLMNNEQFF.